This T cell receptor (beta chain) was documented in a study of blood T cell repertoires in COVID-19. Study in general: Researchers got acute and convalescent COVID-19 samples from the United States, Italy and Spain. T cells, B-cell-depleted T cells, or PBMCs provided the cDNA or gDNA that served as material.

There are 14 residues in the CDR3. J gave up 1 base and V 4 bases, and 2 bases lay outside the gene matches. Germline CDR1 reads MDHEN; CDR2 reads SYDVKM. In the study's own analysis: The authors estimated nucleated cell counts from reference gene primer amplification. The method was immunoSEQ multiplex PCR; TCRdb's version includes in-frame clones alone and lacks a portion of them. V and J calls and clone size come straight from that table; D and trimming were deduced from the DNA. The data show roughly 60,000 clones, just under 80% seen once. The sequenced sample consisted of peripheral blood. The TCR sequence derives from a human donor in a cohort sampled during active COVID-19. This rearrangement joins TRBV28 to TRBJ1-1, with 8 bases that match TRBD1. The CDR3 DNA reads TGTGCCAGCAGTTCCGGACAGGGGAACACTGAAGCTTTCTTT. Translated: CASSSGQGNTEAFF.